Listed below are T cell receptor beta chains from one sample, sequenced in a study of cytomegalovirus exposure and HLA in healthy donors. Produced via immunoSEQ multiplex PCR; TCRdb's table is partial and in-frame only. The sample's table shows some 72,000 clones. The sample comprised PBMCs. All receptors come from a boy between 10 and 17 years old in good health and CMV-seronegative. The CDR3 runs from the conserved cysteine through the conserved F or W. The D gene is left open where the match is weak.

CDR3: CAWAGTDTYGYTF
DNA: TGTGCCTGGGCCGGGACTGACACCTATGGCTACACCTTC
V: TRBV30
D: NA
J: TRBJ1-2

CDR3: CASSPPTGSYTEAFF
DNA: TGTGCCAGCTCACCACCGACTGGATCGTACACTGAAGCTTTCTTT
V: TRBV18
D: NA
J: TRBJ1-1

CDR3: CASSYRTSSYNSPLHF
DNA: TGTGCCAGCTCATACCGGACTTCCTCCTATAATTCACCCCTCCACTTT
V: TRBV18
D: NA
J: TRBJ1-6

CDR3: CASRSIVAGPYNEQFF
DNA: TGTGCCAGCAGGTCGATCGTGGCGGGGCCATACAATGAGCAGTTCTTC
V: TRBV9
D: NA
J: TRBJ2-1

CDR3: CASSIDPGMNTEAFF
DNA: TGTGCCAGTAGTATAGATCCGGGGATGAACACTGAAGCTTTCTTT
V: TRBV19
D: NA
J: TRBJ1-1

CDR3: CSARTARDTQYF
DNA: TGCAGCGCCCGGACAGCGCGTGATACGCAGTATTTT
V: TRBV29-1
D: NA
J: TRBJ2-3

CDR3: CASSSGTGKNTEAFF
DNA: TGCGCCAGCAGCTCCGGGACAGGAAAGAACACTGAAGCTTTCTTT
V: TRBV5-1
D: TRBD1
J: TRBJ1-1

CDR3: CASSQPGRGDTEAFF
DNA: TGCGCCAGCAGCCAGCCGGGGCGCGGGGACACTGAAGCTTTCTTT
V: TRBV4-1
D: NA
J: TRBJ1-1

CDR3: CASSPKRGLGEQYF
DNA: TGTGCCAGCAGTCCAAAAAGGGGGCTCGGTGAGCAGTACTTC
V: TRBV6-5
D: TRBD1
J: TRBJ2-7

CDR3: CASSPVTANTGELFF
DNA: TGTGCCAGCTCACCAGTCACAGCGAACACCGGGGAGCTGTTTTTT
V: TRBV18
D: NA
J: TRBJ2-2

CDR3: CASSPGLAGPYEQYF
DNA: TGTGCCAGCAGCCCGGGACTAGCGGGGCCATACGAGCAGTACTTC
V: TRBV5-4
D: TRBD2
J: TRBJ2-7

CDR3: CAWRDRGSEKLFF
DNA: TGTGCCTGGAGGGACAGGGGGAGTGAAAAACTGTTTTTT
V: TRBV30
D: TRBD1
J: TRBJ1-4

CDR3: CAWSEAVGEQFF
DNA: TGTGCCTGGAGTGAAGCTGTTGGTGAGCAGTTCTTC
V: TRBV30
D: NA
J: TRBJ2-1

CDR3: CASSWDRGGYSNQPQHF
DNA: TGCGCCAGCAGTTGGGACAGGGGAGGGTATAGCAATCAGCCCCAGCATTTT
V: TRBV10-2
D: TRBD1
J: TRBJ1-5

CDR3: CASSLRSGEGGYTF
DNA: TGCGCCAGCAGCCTCAGAAGCGGGGAGGGGGGCTACACCTTC
V: TRBV4-1
D: NA
J: TRBJ1-2

CDR3: CASSMASGSYEQYF
DNA: TGTGCCAGTAGTATGGCCAGCGGGAGCTACGAGCAGTACTTC
V: TRBV19
D: TRBD2
J: TRBJ2-7

CDR3: CASSLDRGPYEQYF
DNA: TGTGCCAGCAGCTTAGACAGGGGGCCTTACGAGCAGTACTTC
V: TRBV11-2
D: TRBD1
J: TRBJ2-7

CDR3: CASGLGTSGKQNEQFF
DNA: TGTGCTAGTGGTTTGGGGACTAGCGGGAAGCAGAATGAGCAGTTCTTC
V: TRBV12-5
D: TRBD2
J: TRBJ2-1

CDR3: CASSLRGTSGAYQETQYF
DNA: TGCGCCAGCAGCTTGCGTGGGACTAGCGGGGCCTATCAAGAGACCCAGTACTTC
V: TRBV5-1
D: TRBD2
J: TRBJ2-5

CDR3: CASSEVARYEQYF
DNA: TGTGCCAGCAGTGAAGTAGCGCGGTACGAGCAGTACTTC
V: TRBV6-1
D: NA
J: TRBJ2-7

CDR3: CASSNRTGVYEQYF
DNA: TGCGCCAGCAGTAATCGGACAGGCGTATACGAGCAGTACTTC
V: TRBV5-1
D: TRBD1
J: TRBJ2-7

CDR3: CASRGGGGHADEQYF
DNA: TGTGCCAGTAGGGGAGGGGGAGGGCACGCCGACGAGCAGTACTTC
V: TRBV19
D: NA
J: TRBJ2-7

CDR3: CASSGGQVSMNTEAFF
DNA: TGCGCCAGCAGCGGGGGCCAGGTTAGCATGAACACTGAAGCTTTCTTT
V: TRBV5-1
D: NA
J: TRBJ1-1